The source of this TCR beta chain is a study of human T cells and chemical hapten exposure. The time point is: pre-sensitization, week 0. Described treatment: therapeutic diphenylcyclopropenone sensitization with weekly scalp DPC. This clonotype was seen ten or more times. TCRdb reprocessed the RACE reads via MiXCR and lists one record per CDR3 protein. The sample gives fewer than 300,000 distinct CDR3 sequences, 7.5% to 10% of which show up once; roughly 2.5% is in the top ten. The CDR3 runs 14 residues. Germline CDR1 reads DFQATT; CDR2 reads SNEGSKA (reference sequence). The V end lost 3 bases, the J end lost 2 bases, and 12 bases lay between the germline ends.

This TCR was recovered from a middle-aged woman with alopecia areata. Some clones in this sample may be carry-over from other donors' samples. The chain combines TRBV20-1 with TRBJ2-3, with a weak D call TRBD2 (6 bases). Specimen: whole blood, collected in connection with sensitization to the hapten diphenylcyclopropenone (DPC). CDR3 nucleotide sequence: TGCAGTGCTAGTATCGGGAGCAACACAGATACGCAGTATTTT. Its protein is CSASIGSNTDTQYF.